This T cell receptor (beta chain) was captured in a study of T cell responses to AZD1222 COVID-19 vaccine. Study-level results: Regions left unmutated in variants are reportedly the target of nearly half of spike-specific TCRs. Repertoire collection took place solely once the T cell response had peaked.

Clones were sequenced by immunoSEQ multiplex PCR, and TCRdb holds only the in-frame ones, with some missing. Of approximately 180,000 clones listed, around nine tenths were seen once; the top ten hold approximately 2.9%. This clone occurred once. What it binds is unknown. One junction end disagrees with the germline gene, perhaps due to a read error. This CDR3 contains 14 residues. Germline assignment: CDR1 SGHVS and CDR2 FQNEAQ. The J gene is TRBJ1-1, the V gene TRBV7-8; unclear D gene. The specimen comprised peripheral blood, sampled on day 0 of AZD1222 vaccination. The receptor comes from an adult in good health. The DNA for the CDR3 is TGTGCCAGCAGCCTAGCCGCCCTGAACACTGAAGCTTTCTTT. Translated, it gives CASSLAALNTEAFF.